These T cell receptor beta chains were read from a single sample in a study of neurological immune-mediated disorders. TCRdb independently ran MiXCR on the 5' RACE reads; one entry per CDR3 protein. The sample holds about 36,000 distinct CDR3 sequences, over 9% seen once. Material: PBMCs. These receptors were collected from a woman aged 25 to 45 with HTLV-1-associated myelopathy (HAM/TSP). Both conserved end residues are part of each CDR3. The D gene is left open where the match is weak. Size values are once, few and many counts, or a class for expanded clones, and some rows have none.

CDR3nt,CDR3aa,abundance,j_gene,d_gene,v_gene
TGCAGTGCTATTCCCGGGGCCTCTGAAGCTTTCTTT,CSAIPGASEAFF,many,TRBJ1-1,.,TRBV20-1
TGTGCCAGCAGCTTGGGACAGCTGAATGAAAAACTGTTTTTT,CASSLGQLNEKLFF,many,TRBJ1-4,.,TRBV5-6
TGTGCCAGCAGTTTGGGGGGGCATCAAGATACGCAGTATTTT,CASSLGGHQDTQYF,many,TRBJ2-3,.,TRBV5-6
TGTGCCAGCAACCCAAGCGGGGCCGCTGAAGCTTTCTTT,CASNPSGAAEAFF,many,TRBJ1-1,.,TRBV12-3/TRBV12-4
TGCGCCAGCAGCGTACGCGCCGGGTCCGGGAACACCATATATTTT,CASSVRAGSGNTIYF,.,TRBJ1-3,.,TRBV5-1
TGTGCCAGCAGCCAAACCACAGGGCTGGCATACCCCCAGCATTTT,CASSQTTGLAYPQHF,many,TRBJ1-5,.,TRBV3-1
TGCAGTGCTAGGCAGGGGGCGAACACTGAAGCTTTCTTT,CSARQGANTEAFF,many,TRBJ1-1,TRBD1,TRBV20-1
TGTGCCAGCAGCTCTTGGACCTTCACAGATACGCAGTATTTT,CASSSWTFTDTQYF,many,TRBJ2-3,.,TRBV7-9
TGTGCCAGCAGCTCCTCTCACAGGGAAACAGATACGCAGTATTTT,CASSSSHRETDTQYF,many,TRBJ2-3,.,TRBV5-5
TGCGCCAGCAGCTTCGGACTAGCGGGGGTTCGTACCGGGGAGCTGTTTTTT,CASSFGLAGVRTGELFF,many,TRBJ2-2,TRBD2,TRBV5-1
TGCAGTGCCACCGAAGGGGGCGGCGGCTACACCTTC,CSATEGGGGYTF,many,TRBJ1-2,TRBD1,TRBV20-1
TGCAGTGCCTTGGGCCTAGCGGGGGGGAATGACGGGGAGCTGTTTTTT,CSALGLAGGNDGELFF,many,TRBJ2-2,TRBD2,TRBV20-1
TGCGCCAGCATCCAAAGGGCAGGGGGGAGTTCTTTCTTT,CASIQRAGGSSFF,.,TRBJ1-1,TRBD1,TRBV10-2
TGTGCCAGCAAAGGAAGAGATCAAACTAATGAAAAACTGTTTTTT,CASKGRDQTNEKLFF,many,TRBJ1-4,.,TRBV2
TGTGCCAGCAGCTTATATATCAGGGAGGGCTACACCTTC,CASSLYIREGYTF,many,TRBJ1-2,.,TRBV7-9
TGTGCCAGCAGCCCAAGAAGGAGAGACACTGAAGCTTTCTTT,CASSPRRRDTEAFF,many,TRBJ1-1,.,TRBV7-2
TGTGCCAGCAGTTTAGAAACTCGGGACCATTATGGCTACACCTTC,CASSLETRDHYGYTF,many,TRBJ1-2,.,TRBV12-3/TRBV12-4
TGCGCCAGCAGCTCTACCGGGACAGGGGATGGCTACACCTTC,CASSSTGTGDGYTF,many,TRBJ1-2,TRBD1,TRBV5-1
TGTGCCAGCAGCCCGACAGGGTTCAACACTGAAGCTTTCTTT,CASSPTGFNTEAFF,many,TRBJ1-1,TRBD1,TRBV7-2
TGCAGTGCTAGAAGCCCGATGGGCTATGGCTACACCTTC,CSARSPMGYGYTF,many,TRBJ1-2,.,TRBV20-1
TGCAGTGCTCGGGGGGAGTCAGATACGCAGTATTTT,CSARGESDTQYF,many,TRBJ2-3,TRBD2,TRBV20-1
TGCAGTGCTAGAAGAGGGGTGGGGGCCTACTATGGCTACACCTTC,CSARRGVGAYYGYTF,many,TRBJ1-2,.,TRBV20-1
TGCAGTGCTGGTCAGCCCCAGCATTTT,CSAGQPQHF,many,TRBJ1-5,.,TRBV20-1
.,CASSFYICSATRQNTEAFF,few,TRBJ1-1,.,TRBV11-2
TGCAGTGCTCGATCGGGCGACAGGAGAAATGAAAAACTGTTTTTT,CSARSGDRRNEKLFF,many,TRBJ1-4,.,TRBV20-1
TGTGCCATCACCGACGGGACAGAAAGCTCTGGAAACACCATATATTTT,CAITDGTESSGNTIYF,many,TRBJ1-3,TRBD1,TRBV10-3
TGTGCCAGCAGCCGCGGCGGGGGGACCTACGAGCAGTACTTC,CASSRGGGTYEQYF,many,TRBJ2-7,TRBD2,TRBV12-3/TRBV12-4
TGTGCCAGCAGTTTGAGGAACAATGAGCAGTTCTTC,CASSLRNNEQFF,many,TRBJ2-1,.,TRBV6-5
TGCAGTGCTCAAATGCCCGGTCGGCGCAATGAGCAGTTCTTC,CSAQMPGRRNEQFF,many,TRBJ2-1,.,TRBV20-1